Following are 15 T cell receptor beta chains from one sample sequenced in a study of chemoradiotherapy in HPV16-positive cancers. Clones were sequenced by immunoSEQ multiplex PCR, and TCRdb holds only the in-frame ones, with some missing. Among 53,000 or so clones listed, over 85% were seen once. The specimen comprised blood, sampled from a patient who underwent chemoradiotherapy. The receptors were gathered from a human donor with HPV-associated anogenital cancer.

The gene calls are TRBV5-4 and TRBJ2-3; 9 nucleotides match TRBD2. The trim removed 4 bases at V and 5 bases at J, leaving 17 bases unmatched. CDR1 and CDR2 from the germline V gene are SGHNT and YYREEE (reference sequence). The CDR3 spans 18 residues. In nucleotides, the CDR3 is TGTGCCAGCAGCCCGGGGAGCTTTAGCGGGAGTGGAAAAGATACGCAGTATTTT. As protein: CASSPGSFSGSGKDTQYF.

The chain recombines TRBV11-3 with TRBJ2-1; 8 positions match TRBD1. Germline CDR1 and CDR2: SGHNT and YENEEA. Unmatched junction bases numbered 3, after V lost 0 bases and J lost 5 bases. This CDR3 comprises 15 residues. The CDR3 reads CASSLDGTGNNEQFF. The CDR3 nucleotides are TGTGCCAGCAGCTTAGATGGGACAGGAAACAATGAGCAGTTCTTC.

The chain is built from TRBV6-5 and TRBJ1-2; 7 nucleotides line up with TRBD1. With V trimmed by 10 bases and J by 8 bases, 10 bases remained unmatched. Germline values: CDR1 MNHEY, CDR2 SVGAGI. The CDR3 is 12 amino acids. The CDR3 DNA is TGTGCCACCTCTAAGGGGGCGCACGGCTACACCTTC. Protein sequence: CATSKGAHGYTF.

The chain recombines TRBV5-4 with TRBJ2-3, with 7 bases that match TRBD2. J lost 8 bases, V lost 0 bases, and 15 bases had no gene match. Germline V gene lookup returns CDR1 SGHNT and CDR2 YYREEE (reference sequence). This CDR3 contains 17 residues. DNA for the CDR3: TGTGCCAGCAGCTTGGCCAAGGAGGCTAGCGGCCTAGGTACGCAGTATTTT. Translated, it gives CASSLAKEASGLGTQYF.

The V and J genes are TRBV5-5 and TRBJ2-1; 9 nucleotides line up with TRBD2. V was pared by 4 bases and J by 7 bases, with 15 bases of the junction left unmatched. Germline loops: CDR1 SGHKS, CDR2 YYEKEE (reference sequence). CDR3 length: 17 residues. CDR3 loop: CASSPFRRLAGRNEQFF. The CDR3 DNA sequence: TGTGCCAGCAGCCCCTTTAGGAGGCTAGCGGGGAGGAATGAGCAGTTCTTC. Based on the CDR3 plus reference TRBV5-5 and TRBJ2-1, the full variable domain is DAGVTQSPTHLIKTRGQQVTLRCSPISGHKSVSWYQQVLGQGPQFIFQYYEKEERGRGNFPDRFSARQFPNYSSELNVNALLLGDSALYLCASSPFRRLAGRNEQFFGPGTRLTVL.

For the CDR3, the DNA is TGCGCCAGCAGGGTTGCGGGAACCTATAATTCACCCCTCCACTTT. Translation gives CASRVAGTYNSPLHF. The chain uses TRBV5-1 and TRBJ1-6; D not certain. The CDR3 loop spans 15 amino acids. Trimming took 5 bases from V and 2 from J, leaving 11 bases between them. Germline values: CDR1 SGHRS, CDR2 YFSETQ.

The rearrangement uses TRBV6-5 and TRBJ1-2; D remains ambiguous. The germline V and J ends were trimmed by 0 bases and 7 bases, with 12 bases remaining between them. The CDR3 contains 14 residues. Germline CDR1 is MNHEY and CDR2 is SVGAGI. CDR3: CASSYSRSSSGYTF. The CDR3 DNA sequence: TGTGCCAGCAGTTACTCGCGGAGCTCGAGTGGCTACACCTTC.

The chain is built from TRBV4-3 and TRBJ2-7; 8 bases are a match to TRBD2. After removal of 3 bases from V and 4 bases from J, the junction contained 5 bases not matched to a gene. The CDR3 has 14 amino acids. CDR1 is LGHNA, CDR2 YSLEER, per germline. The CDR3 DNA follows: TGCGCCAGCAGCCATTCGGGAGGGCCTTACGAGCAGTACTTC. It encodes CASSHSGGPYEQYF.

J is TRBJ2-2 and V is TRBV5-1; possible D gene TRBD1, 6 bases. Germline CDR1 is SGHRS and CDR2 is YFSETQ. Trimming removed 2 bases from V and 0 bases from J, with 14 bases in between. There are 17 residues in the CDR3. The CDR3 spells CASSFQGTPANTGELFF. CDR3 coding DNA: TGCGCCAGCAGCTTCCAGGGGACCCCCGCGAACACCGGGGAGCTGTTTTTT.

The chain has TRBV5-1 and TRBJ2-3; D ambiguous. The CDR3 sequence is 14 residues long. V was cut by 0 bases and J by 2 bases, with 7 bases left in between. Germline CDR1 and CDR2: SGHRS and YFSETQ. In DNA, the CDR3 is TGCGCCAGCAGCTTGGGGGAAACCACAGATACGCAGTATTTT. Protein: CASSLGETTDTQYF.

The rearrangement links TRBV5-1 to TRBJ2-1; TRBD2 matches at 13 bases. The CDR3 sequence is 15 residues long. Germline values: CDR1 SGHRS, CDR2 YFSETQ. Trimming cost V 4 bases and J 8 bases; bases outside gene matches: 6. CDR3 nucleotide sequence: TGCGCCAGCAGCCGGACTAGCGGGGGTGTCTATGAGCAGTTCTTC. As protein: CASSRTSGGVYEQFF.

This CDR3 reads CASSFTPGSGNTIYF. DNA for the CDR3: TGTGCCAGTAGTTTTACCCCAGGTTCTGGAAACACCATATATTTT. The J gene is TRBJ1-3, the V gene TRBV19; D is ambiguous. The CDR3 has 15 residues. CDR1 and CDR2 from the germline V gene are LNHDA and SQIVND (reference sequence). V was pared by 5 bases and J by 1 base, with 12 bases between.

The rearrangement links TRBV7-9 to TRBJ2-1; tentatively, D is TRBD1 or TRBD2 (5 bases each). Germline V lookup: CDR1 SEHNR, CDR2 FQNEAQ (reference sequence). This CDR3 comprises 15 residues. Trimming took off 3 bases at V and 4 bases at J, with 13 bases between the two ends. The CDR3 region is CASSFRVGGYNEQFF. CDR3 in DNA: TGTGCCAGCAGCTTCAGGGTTGGAGGTTACAATGAGCAGTTCTTC.

The table lists this clone with a count of one. The J gene is TRBJ2-2, the V gene TRBV9; the D gene is possibly TRBD1 (5 bases). Between the trimmed V and J ends, which lost 0 bases and 0 bases, there was a span of 9 bases. The CDR3 consists of 16 residues. Germline CDR1 SGDLS, CDR2 YYNGEE. The CDR3: CASSVAGIPNTGELFF. Here the CDR3 DNA reads TGTGCCAGCAGCGTAGCAGGGATTCCGAACACCGGGGAGCTGTTTTTT. Drawing the rest from reference TRBV9 and TRBJ2-2, the complete variable domain is DSGVTQTPKHLITATGQRVTLRCSPRSGDLSVYWYQQSLDQGLQFLIQYYNGEERAKGNILERFSAQQFPDLHSELNLSSLELGDSALYFCASSVAGIPNTGELFFGEGSRLTVL.

This chain links TRBV4-3 with TRBJ2-1; 15 positions match TRBD2. The CDR3 has 15 amino acids. CDR1 LGHNA and CDR2 YSLEER come from the germline V gene. The trim removed 3 bases at V and 6 bases at J, leaving 0 bases unmatched. DNA for the CDR3: TGCGCCAGCAGCCAGGGACTAGCGGGGGGCAATGAGCAGTTCTTC. This translates into CASSQGLAGGNEQFF.